This T cell receptor beta chain was documented in a study of shared clonotypes between healthy human individuals (TCRdb year 2020). Turning to the overall study: The cohort included a few men and a couple of women between 18 and 49 years of age. For each donor, CD4 naive and CD4 memory were each given three plates, CD8 naive was given two plates, and CD8 memory was given one plate. Blood TCR repertoires of five healthy adults were deeply sequenced to estimate repertoire size and the extent of clonotype sharing between individuals. To increase sequencing depth and limit assay-specific biases, different laboratories used diverse techniques to prepare libraries and sequence TCR repertoires. Each donor's leukapheresis produced roughly between roughly 0.9 and 9 billion PBMCs.

Using the deep immunoSEQ assay, TCR CDR3 regions were amplified from genomic DNA by multiplex PCR. Genomic DNA extracted from each cell subset was distributed evenly over all wells of several immunoSEQ 96-well plates, and each plate served as one replicate. For sorted subsets, about 200 ng genomic DNA, equal to some 28,000 T cell genomes, was loaded into each replicate PCR. The purified libraries were quantified using a Qubit 3.0 fluorometer, sized with a Bioanalyzer 2100, and then quantified again using the KAPA Library Quantification kit. Every immunoSEQ 96-well plate was sequenced on a separate single-read 150-cycle Illumina NextSeq 550 flow cell. Concerning the study's data processing: Because the immunoSEQ output included only junctional sequences and no quality scores, the filtering could not be the same as the filtering used for full-length reads. To assign V/J genes and CDR3, sequences were annotated using PyIR, a Python wrapper for IgBLAST v1.9, with IMGT germline references. Reads with weak V/J assignments (E-value above 1e-6), missing CDR3, stop codons, out-of-frame junctions, or ambiguous translated residues were removed. V3J clonotypes were defined as sequences sharing an identical inferred V gene, J gene, and CDR3 amino acid sequence. Percentage overlap between repertoires was computed as shared unique clonotypes divided by the size of the smaller repertoire. Richness of each repertoire was evaluated using RTK rarefaction, the Chao1 estimator, and Recon v2.1 estimates of unobserved clonotypes. Generation probabilities for all TCRbeta clonotypes obtained by the gDNA method from a few donors were computed using OLGA. Drawn from immuneACCESS, this table holds only the in-frame rearrangements with V and J called that TCRdb kept. Clones are partly lost; checked studies trace under half to an unresolved V gene and leave the rest unexplained. V and J calls and clone size are copied from that table; D and trimming were computed from the DNA. A total of around 1,900,000 clones appear in this sample, around 93% of them only once. The ten largest clonotypes hold more than 1.5% of the sample.

What the authors observed across the whole study: Compared with non-shared clonotypes, the clonotypes found in all four sorted-subset donors had higher generation probabilities. Sharing across a few donors was observed for roughly 5.4% of naive CD4, 3.5% of naive CD8, roughly 2.4% of memory CD4, and 0.4% of memory CD8 clonotypes. Larger estimated clonotype richness was generally found for naive subsets than for memory subsets. Even with the large sequencing depth, rarefaction of the sorted-subset datasets indicated that sequencing was incomplete. Because the study included a small number of donors, the genetic and exposure-history diversity represented was limited. Pairwise subsampling led to the expectation that sequencing depth would affect the degree of clonotype sharing among donors. Sampling was restricted to blood, and TCR repertoires in tissue are likely to differ from TCR repertoires in blood.

CD8 naive samples consisted of CD45RO-negative cells that were positively selected for CCR7, yielding a CD45RA+CCR7+ population without TemRA cells. Donors were healthy HIV-negative adults with no recently reported acute infections or vaccinations. All donors were Caucasian adults living in Nashville, Tennessee, USA. After blood collection by leukapheresis, PBMCs were isolated using Ficoll-Histopaque density gradient centrifugation and then cryopreserved in the vapor phase of liquid nitrogen. Purity and quantity of every magnetically sorted T cell population were checked by analytical flow cytometry. Each sorted fraction had its genomic DNA isolated and then quantified by UV absorbance on a Nanodrop 2000c. Inclusive of the bounding cysteine and phenylalanine, the CDR3 is 15 residues long. Only the CDR3 DNA is retained, 45 bases long and in frame from the first base. The junction shows trimming of 2 bases on V and 7 bases on J, plus 14 bases between the germline ends. Per the germline V gene (reference sequence), PRHDT is the CDR1 and FYEKMQ is the CDR2.

This clone appeared a single time. Its antigen is unknown. No much larger clone exists at a distance of one base, and base qualities are not known. The receptor's source is a young man in good health. Some clones in this sample may be carry-over from other donors' samples. Sample: naive CD8+ T cells from PBMCs. According to the study, the label for this sample's cell subset or site signals: CD45RA+CCR7+. This chain is built from TRBV13 and TRBJ2-2, with TRBD2 tentatively as D gene (6 bases match). Here is the DNA: TGTGCCAGCAGCTTAAGGGGAGGATCCTACGGGGAGCTGTTTTTT. Protein translation: CASSLRGGSYGELFF.